Listed here are 16 T cell receptor beta chains from one sample, sequenced in a study of blood T cell repertoires in COVID-19. The protocol was immunoSEQ multiplex PCR, while the TCRdb copy is restricted to in-frame clones and leaves out a portion. The table records 200,000 to 250,000 clones, less than 90% of them present only once. The sample was PBMCs or T cells enriched from blood (not recorded which). These receptors all come from a woman between 35 and 50 years old who had recovered from COVID-19.

This clone appeared a single time. CDR3 region: CASSRSPRTVSTAEAFF. The CDR3 coding sequence is TGTGCCAGCAGTCGATCACCCAGGACAGTTAGCACCGCTGAAGCTTTCTTT. The V and J genes are TRBV6-6 and TRBJ1-1; possible D gene TRBD1, 6 bases. Germline V gives CDR1 MNHNY, CDR2 SVGAGI (reference sequence). Trimming pared 5 bases from V and 6 bases from J, leaving 25 bases between. This CDR3 spans 17 amino acids.

V gene TRBV19 combines with J gene TRBJ2-6; a possible D gene is TRBD1 (5 bases). CDR1 LNHDA and CDR2 SQIVND come from the germline V gene (reference sequence). The CDR3 is 18 residues long. V was cut by 3 bases and J by 0 bases, with 15 bases left in between. The CDR3 here is CASSIGATFLSGANVLTF. The CDR3 DNA is TGTGCCAGTAGTATTGGGGCTACCTTTCTCTCTGGGGCCAACGTCCTGACTTTC.

V usage is TRBV10-1 and J usage is TRBJ1-2; a weak D match, TRBD1 (5 bases). Between the trimmed V and J ends, which lost 6 bases and 0 bases, there was a span of 5 bases. Germline lookup yields CDR1 WNHNN and CDR2 SYGVQD (reference sequence). The CDR3 consists of 12 residues. CDR3 region: CASRDTNYGYTF. The CDR3, as DNA: TGCGCCAGCAGGGACACTAACTATGGCTACACCTTC.

The chain couples TRBV5-4 to TRBJ2-5; 7 nucleotides agree with TRBD1. V trimming: 1 base; J trimming: 3 bases; junction bases outside the gene matches: 3. Germline V lookup: CDR1 SGHNT, CDR2 YYREEE (reference sequence). CDR3 length: 14 residues. CDR3 protein: CASSLQGVEETQYF. In nucleotides, the CDR3 is TGTGCCAGCAGCTTGCAGGGGGTTGAAGAGACCCAGTACTTC.

The chain uses TRBV5-4 and TRBJ2-5, with 7 bases fitting TRBD1. This CDR3 comprises 14 residues. Germline lookup yields CDR1 SGHNT and CDR2 YYREEE (reference sequence). V was pared by 7 bases and J by 2 bases, with 8 bases of the junction left unmatched. CDR3 amino acids: CASAARDRQETQYF. CDR3 nucleotides: TGTGCCAGCGCTGCCCGGGACAGACAAGAGACCCAGTACTTC.

V is TRBV27 and J is TRBJ2-1, with 9 bases matching TRBD2. Germline lookup yields CDR1 MNHEY and CDR2 SMNVEV (reference sequence). V shed 4 bases and J 5 bases; nucleotides not matched to a gene: 12. The CDR3 extends over 17 amino acids. The CDR3 DNA reads as TGTGCCAGCAGTTCCCCCATGACTAGCGGACCAAACAATGAGCAGTTCTTC. It codes for CASSSPMTSGPNNEQFF.

The chain carries TRBV2 and TRBJ2-2; 9 bases align to TRBD1. Germline CDR1 is SNHLY and CDR2 is FYNNEI. Germline trimming cut 11 bases from V and 4 bases from J; bases unmatched to any gene: 8. The CDR3 consists of 14 residues. The CDR3 region is CAASGTGRTGELFF. The CDR3 coding sequence is TGTGCCGCCTCCGGGACAGGGCGCACCGGGGAGCTGTTTTTT.

This clone appeared once. The rearrangement uses TRBV4-2 and TRBJ2-5; 11 positions agree with TRBD2. There are 16 residues in the CDR3. From germline, CDR1 is LGHNA and CDR2 YNFKEQ. Losses at the gene ends were 4 bases for V and 4 bases for J; bases not matched to a gene: 8. This chain's CDR3 is CASSPEGLAGGETQYF. In DNA form, the CDR3 reads TGTGCCAGCAGCCCTGAAGGGCTAGCGGGAGGAGAGACCCAGTACTTC.

This chain links TRBV11-2 with TRBJ1-4; a possible D gene is TRBD1 (5 bases). The V gene lost 4 bases and the J gene lost 7 bases, with 7 bases spanning the gap. The CDR3 length is 12 residues. CDR1 and CDR2 from the germline V gene are SGHAT and FQNNGV. The CDR3 DNA is TGTGCCAGCAGCTCCAGGGTTGAAAAACTGTTTTTT. Its protein is CASSSRVEKLFF.

This clone was recorded only once. The chain couples TRBV7-2 to TRBJ1-4, with 8 positions matching TRBD1. Germline-derived CDR1 and CDR2 are SGHTA and FQGNSA. V lost 1 base to trimming and J lost 10 bases; unmatched junction nucleotides: 8. This CDR3 region has 15 residues. CDR3 DNA sequence: TGTGCCAGCAGCTTAGGCGGACAGGGACTCGGAAAACTGTTTTTT. Encoded protein: CASSLGGQGLGKLFF.

The chain has TRBV29-1 and TRBJ1-4; D ambiguous. This CDR3 has 9 residues. CDR1 and CDR2 from the germline V gene are SQVTM and ANQGSEA. As DNA, the CDR3 is TGCAAAGAGGGTGAAAAACTGTTTTTT. Its translation is CKEGEKLFF.

Details on this clone: One end of the junction is discordant with germline, which a read error may explain. J is TRBJ1-1 and V is TRBV30; the match to TRBD1 covers 7 bases. CDR3 size: 11 residues. Germline V gene lookup returns CDR1 GTSNPN and CDR2 SVGIG (reference sequence). Written as DNA, the CDR3 is TGTGCCTGGAGTACCGGGACAGCCCAAATGTTT. Protein sequence: CAWSTGTAQMF.

This chain uses TRBV7-9 with TRBJ1-6, with D uncertain. The CDR3 covers 15 residues. The V end was cut by 1 base, the J end by 8 bases, with 12 bases between. Germline CDR1 SEHNR, CDR2 FQNEAQ (reference sequence). The CDR3 nucleotides read TGTGCCAGCAGCTTAGTCTCGGGATCTGATTCACCCCTCCACTTT. Amino acids: CASSLVSGSDSPLHF.

This chain uses TRBV23-1 with TRBJ1-2; D is possibly TRBD1 (5 bases). TRBV23-1 is sorted into the ORF group, with uncertain function. V lost 2 bases, J lost 3 bases, and 10 bases lay in between. The CDR3 is made up of 14 amino acids. The CDR3 loop is CASSQAGRDYGYTF. As DNA, the CDR3 is TGCGCCAGCAGTCAAGCAGGGAGGGACTATGGCTACACCTTC.

This clone came up a few times. The gene calls are TRBV7-8 and TRBJ1-2; 8 bases line up with TRBD1. The junction had 8 bases not matched to a gene; V was cut back by 5 bases and J by 12 bases. Germline V CDR1 and CDR2: SGHVS, FQNEAQ. The CDR3 totals 12 residues. DNA for the CDR3: TGTGCCAGCAGCCGATCAGGACAGGGCAACACCTTC. Its translation: CASSRSGQGNTF.

The chain is built from TRBV5-1 and TRBJ2-3, with D possibly being TRBD1 (7 bases). Trimming left V 3 bases short and J 6 bases short, with 11 bases between. CDR3 size: 13 residues. Per germline, CDR1 SGHRS and CDR2 YFSETQ. The CDR3, as DNA: TGCGCCAGCAGCTCCGCAGGGGGGGATACGCAGTATTTT. Amino acids: CASSSAGGDTQYF.